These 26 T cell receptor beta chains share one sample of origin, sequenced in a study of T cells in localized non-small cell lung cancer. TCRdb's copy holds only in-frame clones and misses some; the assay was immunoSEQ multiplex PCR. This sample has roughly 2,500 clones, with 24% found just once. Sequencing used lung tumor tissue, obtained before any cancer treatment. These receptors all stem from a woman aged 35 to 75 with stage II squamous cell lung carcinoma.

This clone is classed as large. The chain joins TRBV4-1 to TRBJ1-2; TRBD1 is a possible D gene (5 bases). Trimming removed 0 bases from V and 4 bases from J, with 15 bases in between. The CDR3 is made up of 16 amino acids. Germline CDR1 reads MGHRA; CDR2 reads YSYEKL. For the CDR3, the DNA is TGCGCCAGCAGCCAAGATCGCCCACAGGCGAGCTATGGCTACACCTTC. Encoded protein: CASSQDRPQASYGYTF.

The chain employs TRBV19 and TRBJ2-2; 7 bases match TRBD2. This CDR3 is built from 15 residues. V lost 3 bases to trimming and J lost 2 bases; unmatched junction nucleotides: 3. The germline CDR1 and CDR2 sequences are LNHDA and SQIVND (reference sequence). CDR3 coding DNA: TGTGCCAGTAGTATTCGACTAGCAAACACCGGGGAGCTGTTTTTT. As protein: CASSIRLANTGELFF.

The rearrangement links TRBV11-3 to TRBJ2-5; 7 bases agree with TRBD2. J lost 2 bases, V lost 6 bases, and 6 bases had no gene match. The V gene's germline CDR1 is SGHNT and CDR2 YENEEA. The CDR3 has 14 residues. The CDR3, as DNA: TGTGCCAGCAGGGGAGGGCGTCAACAAGAGACCCAGTACTTC. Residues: CASRGGRQQETQYF.

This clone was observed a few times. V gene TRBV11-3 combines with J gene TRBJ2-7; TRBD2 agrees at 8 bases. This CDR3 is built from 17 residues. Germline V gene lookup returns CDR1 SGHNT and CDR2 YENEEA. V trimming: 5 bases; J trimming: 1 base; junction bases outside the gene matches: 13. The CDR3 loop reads CASSLPRGGRSSYEQYF. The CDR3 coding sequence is TGTGCCAGCAGCCTCCCCCGGGGCGGGAGGTCGTCCTACGAGCAGTACTTC.

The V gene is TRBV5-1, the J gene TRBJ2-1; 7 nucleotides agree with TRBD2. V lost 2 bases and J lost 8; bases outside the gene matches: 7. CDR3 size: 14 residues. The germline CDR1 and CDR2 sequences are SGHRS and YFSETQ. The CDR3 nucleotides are TGCGCCAGCAGCTTAGTGGGGGGGTCCGATGAGCAGTTCTTC. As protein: CASSLVGGSDEQFF. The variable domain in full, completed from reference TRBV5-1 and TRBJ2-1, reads KAGVTQTPRYLIKTRGQQVTLSCSPISGHRSVSWYQQTPGQGLQFLFEYFSETQRNKGNFPGRFSGRQFSNSRSEMNVSTLELGDSALYLCASSLVGGSDEQFFGPGTRLTVL.

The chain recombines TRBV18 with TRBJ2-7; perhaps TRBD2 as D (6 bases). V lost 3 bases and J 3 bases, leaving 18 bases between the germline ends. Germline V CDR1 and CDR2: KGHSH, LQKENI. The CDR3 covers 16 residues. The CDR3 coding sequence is TGTGCCAGCTCACCCGGGGCAGGGAGGAATCTCTACGAGCAGTACTTC. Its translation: CASSPGAGRNLYEQYF.

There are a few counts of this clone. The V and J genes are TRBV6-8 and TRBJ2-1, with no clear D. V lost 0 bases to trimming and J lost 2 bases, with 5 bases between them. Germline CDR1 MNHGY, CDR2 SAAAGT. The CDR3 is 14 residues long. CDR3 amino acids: CASSYSETYNEQFF. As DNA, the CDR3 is TGTGCCAGCAGTTACTCCGAAACCTACAATGAGCAGTTCTTC.

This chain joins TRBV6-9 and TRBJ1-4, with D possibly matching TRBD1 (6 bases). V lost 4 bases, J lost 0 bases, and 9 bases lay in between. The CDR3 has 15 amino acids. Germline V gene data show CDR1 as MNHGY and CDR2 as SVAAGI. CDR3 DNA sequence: TGTGCCAGCAGTTTAGAGGGGGCAACTAATGAAAAACTGTTTTTT. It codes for CASSLEGATNEKLFF.

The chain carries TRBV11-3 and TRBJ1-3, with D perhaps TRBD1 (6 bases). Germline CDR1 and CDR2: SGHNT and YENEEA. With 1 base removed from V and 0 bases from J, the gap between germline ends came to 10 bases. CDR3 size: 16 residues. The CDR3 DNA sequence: TGTGCCAGCAGCTTAGTCTCGGGACACTCTGGAAACACCATATATTTT. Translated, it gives CASSLVSGHSGNTIYF.

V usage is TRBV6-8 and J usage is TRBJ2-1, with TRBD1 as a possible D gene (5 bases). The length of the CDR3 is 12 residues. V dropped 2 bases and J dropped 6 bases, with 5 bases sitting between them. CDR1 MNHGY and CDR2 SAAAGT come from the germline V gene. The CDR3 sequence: CASSYRGNEQFF. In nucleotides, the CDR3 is TGTGCCAGCAGTTACAGGGGCAATGAGCAGTTCTTC.

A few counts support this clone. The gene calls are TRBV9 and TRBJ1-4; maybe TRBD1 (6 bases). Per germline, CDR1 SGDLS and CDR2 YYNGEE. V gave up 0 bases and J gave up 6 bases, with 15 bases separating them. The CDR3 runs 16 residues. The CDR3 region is CASSVGLGGGDEKLFF. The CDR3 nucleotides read TGTGCCAGCAGCGTAGGTCTAGGCGGGGGCGATGAAAAACTGTTTTTT.

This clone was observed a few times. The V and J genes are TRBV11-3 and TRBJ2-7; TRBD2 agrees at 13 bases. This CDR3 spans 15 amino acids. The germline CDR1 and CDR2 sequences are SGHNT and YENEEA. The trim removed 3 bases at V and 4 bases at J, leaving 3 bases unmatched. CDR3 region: CASSLGTSGIYEQYF. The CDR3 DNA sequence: TGTGCCAGCAGCTTGGGGACTAGCGGGATTTACGAGCAGTACTTC.

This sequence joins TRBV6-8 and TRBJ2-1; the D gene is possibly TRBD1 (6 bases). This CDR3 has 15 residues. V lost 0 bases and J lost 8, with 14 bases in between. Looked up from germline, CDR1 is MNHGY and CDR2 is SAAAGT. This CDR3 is CASSYSRDTGHEQFF. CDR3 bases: TGTGCCAGCAGTTACTCCCGGGACACAGGGCATGAGCAGTTCTTC.

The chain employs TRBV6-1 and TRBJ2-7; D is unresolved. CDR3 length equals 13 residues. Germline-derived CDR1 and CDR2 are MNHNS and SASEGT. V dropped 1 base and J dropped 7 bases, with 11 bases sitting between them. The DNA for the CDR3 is TGTGCCAGCAGTGAAGTGGCAGGTAGAGAGCAGTACTTC. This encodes CASSEVAGREQYF.

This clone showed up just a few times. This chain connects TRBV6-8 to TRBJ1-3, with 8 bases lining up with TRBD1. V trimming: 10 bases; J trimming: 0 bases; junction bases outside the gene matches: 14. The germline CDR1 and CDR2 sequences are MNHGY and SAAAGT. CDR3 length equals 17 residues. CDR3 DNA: TGTGCCATCAGAGAAGGACAGGGCAGTGTCTCTGGAAACACCATATATTTT. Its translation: CAIREGQGSVSGNTIYF.

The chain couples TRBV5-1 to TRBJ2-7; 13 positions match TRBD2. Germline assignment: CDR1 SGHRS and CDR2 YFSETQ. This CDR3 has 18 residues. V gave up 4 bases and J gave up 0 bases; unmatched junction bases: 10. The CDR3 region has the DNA TGCGCCAGCAGCCCGGGACTAGCGGGATTTATAGGCTCCTACGAGCAGTACTTC. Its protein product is CASSPGLAGFIGSYEQYF.

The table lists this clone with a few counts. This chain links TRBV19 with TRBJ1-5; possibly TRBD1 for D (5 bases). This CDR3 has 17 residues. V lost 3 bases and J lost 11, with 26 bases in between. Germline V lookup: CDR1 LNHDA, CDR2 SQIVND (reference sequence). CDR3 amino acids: CASSIPRTLSPPIAQHF. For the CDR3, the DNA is TGTGCCAGTAGTATTCCCAGGACACTTTCACCTCCGATTGCCCAGCATTTT.

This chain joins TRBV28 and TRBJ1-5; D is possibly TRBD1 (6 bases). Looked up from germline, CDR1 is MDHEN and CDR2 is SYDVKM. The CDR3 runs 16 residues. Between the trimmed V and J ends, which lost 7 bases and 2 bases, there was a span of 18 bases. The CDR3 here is CASIFGQSIGNQPQHF. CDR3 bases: TGTGCCAGCATTTTCGGACAGTCTATAGGCAATCAGCCCCAGCATTTT.

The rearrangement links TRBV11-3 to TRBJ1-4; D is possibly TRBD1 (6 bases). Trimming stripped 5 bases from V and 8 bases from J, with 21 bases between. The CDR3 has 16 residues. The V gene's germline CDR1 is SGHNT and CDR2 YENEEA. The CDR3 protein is CASSPSGGRGREKLFF. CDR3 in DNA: TGTGCCAGCAGCCCCTCGGGGGGCAGGGGAAGAGAAAAACTGTTTTTT.

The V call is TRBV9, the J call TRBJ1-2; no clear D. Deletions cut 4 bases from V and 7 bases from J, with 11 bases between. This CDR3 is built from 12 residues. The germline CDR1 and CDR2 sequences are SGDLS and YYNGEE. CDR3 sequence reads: CASSSLFPGYTF. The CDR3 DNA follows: TGTGCCAGCAGCTCACTTTTCCCTGGCTACACCTTC.

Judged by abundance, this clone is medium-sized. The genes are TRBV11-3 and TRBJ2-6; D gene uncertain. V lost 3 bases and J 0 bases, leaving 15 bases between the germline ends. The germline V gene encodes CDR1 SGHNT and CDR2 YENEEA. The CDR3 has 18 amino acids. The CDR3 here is CASSLREIKFSGANVLTF. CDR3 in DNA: TGTGCCAGCAGCTTGCGAGAAATTAAGTTCTCTGGGGCCAACGTCCTGACTTTC.

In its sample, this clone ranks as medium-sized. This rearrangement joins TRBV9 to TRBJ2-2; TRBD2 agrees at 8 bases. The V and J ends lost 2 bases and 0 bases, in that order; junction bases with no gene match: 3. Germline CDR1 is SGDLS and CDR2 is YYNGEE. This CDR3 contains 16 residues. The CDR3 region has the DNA TGTGCCAGCAGCGTTAGCGGGGACCCGAACACCGGGGAGCTGTTTTTT. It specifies CASSVSGDPNTGELFF.

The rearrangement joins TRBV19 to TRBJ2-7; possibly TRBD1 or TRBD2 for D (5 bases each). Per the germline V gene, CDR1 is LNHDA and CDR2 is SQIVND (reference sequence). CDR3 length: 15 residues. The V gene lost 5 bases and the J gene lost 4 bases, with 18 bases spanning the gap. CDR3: CASSARATGIYEQYF. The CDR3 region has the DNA TGTGCCAGTAGTGCCAGGGCCACGGGGATTTACGAGCAGTACTTC.

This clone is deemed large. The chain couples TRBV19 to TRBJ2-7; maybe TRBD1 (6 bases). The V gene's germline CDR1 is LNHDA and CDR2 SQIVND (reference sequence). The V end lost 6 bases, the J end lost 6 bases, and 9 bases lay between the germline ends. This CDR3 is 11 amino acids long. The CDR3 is CASRLGAEQYF. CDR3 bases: TGTGCCAGTAGATTGGGGGCCGAGCAGTACTTC.

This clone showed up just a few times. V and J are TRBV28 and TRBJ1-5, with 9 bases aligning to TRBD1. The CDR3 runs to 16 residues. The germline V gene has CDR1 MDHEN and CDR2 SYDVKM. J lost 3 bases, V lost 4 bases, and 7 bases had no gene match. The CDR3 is CASSSPTGGVNQPQHF. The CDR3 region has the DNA TGTGCCAGCAGTTCTCCGACAGGGGGGGTCAATCAGCCCCAGCATTTT.

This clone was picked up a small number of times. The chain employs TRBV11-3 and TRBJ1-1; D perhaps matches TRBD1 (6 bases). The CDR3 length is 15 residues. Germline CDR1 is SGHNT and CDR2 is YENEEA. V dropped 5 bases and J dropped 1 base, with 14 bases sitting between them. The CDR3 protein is CASSPGKGENTEAFF. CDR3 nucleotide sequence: TGTGCCAGCAGCCCAGGAAAGGGGGAGAACACTGAAGCTTTCTTT.